This T cell receptor beta chain is from a study of molecular identifiers for immune sequencing clone quantification. Each CDR3 protein gets one entry after TCRdb re-called the PCR reads with MiXCR. Of fewer than 75,000 distinct CDR3 sequences in the sample, roughly 17% are singletons; the top ten hold roughly 1.5%. A word on this clonotype: Its antigen is not known.

Study-level findings and limits: More than 98% of effector molecules, versus under 1% of naive-cell molecules, belonged to clones above 20 RNA copies.

The sequenced material came from naive CD8+ T cells from blood, with Jurkat cell RNA spiked in. Subset denoted: FACS-sorted CD8+CD4-CCR7+CD45RA+ naive T cells. The clonotype originates from a human donor in good health. Some libraries in this study had Jurkat cell RNA spiked in.

CDR3 DNA sequence: TGTGCCAGCAGCTTAGCCATCGGGTTCAAGGGGCAAGAGACCCAGTACTTC. Its translation is CASSLAIGFKGQETQYF. V gene TRBV13 combines with J gene TRBJ2-5; D may be TRBD1 (5 bases). This CDR3 region has 17 residues. V shed 1 base and J shed 2 bases, with 17 bases lying between them. Germline values: CDR1 PRHDT, CDR2 FYEKMQ (reference sequence).